These 6 T cell receptor beta chains were all obtained from the same sample, sequenced in a study of Ad26.COV2.S vaccination and SARS-CoV-2 variants. Only in-frame clones appear in the TCRdb table, and some are missing; sequencing was by immunoSEQ multiplex PCR. The sample yields about 350,000 clones, about 91% seen once. The source material was peripheral blood, sampled after recovery from COVID-19. These receptor sequences come from a human donor who had recovered from COVID-19.

The chain combines TRBV29-1 with TRBJ2-7; a possible D gene is TRBD2 (5 bases). The CDR3 length is 13 residues. Germline lookup yields CDR1 SQVTM and CDR2 ANQGSEA. With 6 bases removed from V and 3 bases from J, the gap between germline ends came to 15 bases. CDR3 coding DNA: TGCAGCGTCCGCCTCGGTGGAGGCTACGAGCAGTACTTC. Its translation: CSVRLGGGYEQYF.

The chain combines TRBV27 with TRBJ2-3; D call uncertain. The CDR3 has 14 amino acids. The germline V and J ends were trimmed by 5 bases and 2 bases, with 11 bases remaining between them. The germline V gene encodes CDR1 MNHEY and CDR2 SMNVEV (reference sequence). Here the CDR3 reads CASSLKFITDTQYF. CDR3 DNA sequence: TGTGCCAGCAGTCTAAAATTCATCACAGATACGCAGTATTTT.

This chain uses TRBV3-1 (or the pseudogene TRBV3-2) with TRBJ1-1, with D tentatively TRBD1 (5 bases). Trimming removed 4 bases at V and 5 bases at J, with 14 bases between. The CDR3 sequence is 14 residues long. The germline gives CDR1 LGHDT, CDR2 YNNKEL (reference sequence). This CDR3 is CASSPIHRGTEAFF. The CDR3 DNA follows: TGTGCCAGCAGCCCTATACACCGGGGGACTGAAGCTTTCTTT.

The rearrangement links TRBV7-2 to TRBJ1-3, with 8 bases fitting TRBD1. This CDR3 comprises 16 residues. J lost 2 bases, V lost 5 bases, and 8 bases had no gene match. Germline CDR1 SGHTA, CDR2 FQGNSA. CDR3 bases: TGTGCCAGCAGCCCGAGGACAGGGACTGCTGGAAACACCATATATTTT. Translated, it gives CASSPRTGTAGNTIYF.

This clone is a singleton in its sample. V and J are TRBV6-5 and TRBJ1-3; no firm D call. The CDR3 runs to 15 residues. V was pared by 6 bases and J by 0 bases, with 12 bases between. Germline CDR1 and CDR2: MNHEY and SVGAGI. This CDR3 is CASRTRQASGNTIYF. The CDR3, as DNA: TGTGCCAGCAGGACCCGACAAGCCTCTGGAAACACCATATATTTT.

The CDR3, as DNA: TGTGCCAGCAGCTTCGATTTTCGACGGGAGCTGTTTTTT. It yields the protein CASSFDFRRELFF. The chain has TRBV7-6 and TRBJ2-2; D ambiguous. The V and J ends lost 3 bases and 9 bases respectively, with 11 bases between them. Germline CDR1 is SGHVS and CDR2 is FNYEAQ. CDR3 size: 13 residues.